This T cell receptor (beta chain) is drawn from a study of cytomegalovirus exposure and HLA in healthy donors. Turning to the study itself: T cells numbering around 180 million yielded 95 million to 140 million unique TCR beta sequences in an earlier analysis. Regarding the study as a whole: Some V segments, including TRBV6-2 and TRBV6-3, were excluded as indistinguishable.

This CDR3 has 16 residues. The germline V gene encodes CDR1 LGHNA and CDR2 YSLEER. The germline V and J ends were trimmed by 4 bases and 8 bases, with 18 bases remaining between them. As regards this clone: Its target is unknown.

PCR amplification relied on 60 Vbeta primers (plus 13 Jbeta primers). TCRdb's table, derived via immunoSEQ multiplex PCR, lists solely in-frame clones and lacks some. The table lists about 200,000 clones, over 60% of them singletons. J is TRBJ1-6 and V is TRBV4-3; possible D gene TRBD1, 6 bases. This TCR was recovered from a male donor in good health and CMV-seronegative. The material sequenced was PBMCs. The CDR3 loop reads CASSRLVGAGDSPLHF. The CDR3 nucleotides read TGCGCCAGCAGCCGCTTGGTTGGAGCAGGGGATTCACCCCTCCACTTT.